These T cell receptor beta chains were read from a single sample in a study of beta chain features in type 1 diabetes. Some clones are missing from TCRdb's copy, which holds only in-frame ones; the method was immunoSEQ multiplex PCR. The sample carries roughly 610,000 clones, about a sixth recorded once. Source material: naive CD4+ T cells from blood. These receptors were obtained from a man aged 18 to 29 in good health. Both conserved end residues are part of each CDR3. The order of the fields is V gene, J gene, CDR3 protein.

TRBV2,TRBJ2-1,CASRGNEQFF
TRBV15,TRBJ1-5,CATSRRDNQPQHF
TRBV10-3,TRBJ1-4,CAISGQGRSNEKLFF
TRBV9,TRBJ2-1,CASSVPGEQFF
TRBV30,TRBJ1-1,CAWRLTGVRTEAFF
TRBV7-3,TRBJ2-5,CASSLSISAGEETQYF
TRBV7-6,TRBJ2-5,CASSAAGVAGVETQYF
TRBV28,TRBJ2-1,CASSSSGGLSYNEQFF
TRBV6-5,TRBJ2-7,CASSSGSSGGYEQYF
TRBV5-1,TRBJ1-4,CASSLDSASVVLFF
TRBV18,TRBJ2-7,CASSPSLGNEQYF
TRBV7-2,TRBJ2-3,CASSLGLAGSTDTQYF
TRBV7-3,TRBJ2-1,CASSLKVEWDTNEQFF
TRBV5-1,TRBJ2-3,CASSLGQVFDTQYF
TRBV2,TRBJ1-1,CASKSEGHQNTEAFF
TRBV4-2,TRBJ2-3,CASRLTGTSGTDTQYF
TRBV19,TRBJ2-1,CASSSGRVSYNEQFF
TRBV5-1,TRBJ2-3,CASSFRVTDTQYF
TRBV20-1,TRBJ1-1,CSARGPTEAFF
TRBV9,TRBJ2-1,CASSVGPGQGYNEQFF
TRBV21-1,TRBJ2-2,CASSRTGTGELFF
TRBV5-1,TRBJ2-2,CASSFGPFGAGELFF
TRBV4-1,TRBJ2-6,CASSPRGGTGGLFSGANVLTF
TRBV5-4,TRBJ2-5,CASSFGGNKETQYF
TRBV18,TRBJ2-3,CASSQSGIAGTDTQYF
TRBV18,TRBJ1-3,CASSPDRVSGNTIYF
TRBV6-1,TRBJ2-1,CASKRNNEQFF
TRBV5-4,TRBJ1-1,CASSRLNREGAEAFF
TRBV10-3,TRBJ1-2,CAISRTGVEGYTF
TRBV6-5,TRBJ1-2,CASSLYRTNYGYTF
TRBV9,TRBJ2-5,CASSVAGGAGGRETQYF
TRBV2,TRBJ2-1,CASSEDNRGAYNEQFF
TRBV28,TRBJ2-3,CASSLAATDTQYF
TRBV4-3,TRBJ1-6,CASSPRGTGASSPLHF
TRBV28,TRBJ1-2,CASFPRDRDTSGYTF
TRBV5-4,TRBJ2-7,CASNRQGAEQYF
TRBV5-4,TRBJ2-5,CASSLGRAQETQYF
TRBV4-1,TRBJ2-1,CASSQDSSGSYNEQFF
TRBV10-3,TRBJ1-6,CAISPKRQTGGTYNSPLHF
TRBV6-1,TRBJ1-3,CASREHYSGNTIYF
TRBV5-1,TRBJ2-7,CASSPRERGLEQYF
TRBV2,.,CASSTIVEQYF
TRBV7-3,TRBJ1-2,CASSLSGGYGYTF
TRBV15,TRBJ1-6,CATSRDPGQGFSPLHF
TRBV10-3,TRBJ2-1,CATEDSGRVQFF
TRBV5-4,TRBJ2-1,CASSLAPGNNEQFF
TRBV18,TRBJ2-1,CASSPPNRLAPQFF